A selection of T cell receptor beta chains follows, all from one sample in a study of blood T cell repertoires in COVID-19. Produced via immunoSEQ multiplex PCR; TCRdb's table is partial and in-frame only. The table records around 290,000 clones, approximately 87% of them present only once. The sequenced sample was peripheral blood. These receptors were collected from a woman aged 50 to 60 who had recovered from COVID-19. Both conserved end residues are part of each CDR3. The D gene is left open where the match is weak. The size of a clone is reported for some rows only, either as once, few or many, or as a class for expanded clones.

v_call: TRBV3-1/TRBV3-2; d_call: .; clone_size: .; j_call: TRBJ1-3; cdr3_nt: TGTGCCAGCAGTGCTTCGGGGGGATACTCTGGAAACACCATATATTTT; cdr3_aa: CASSASGGYSGNTIYF
v_call: TRBV9; d_call: .; clone_size: once; j_call: TRBJ2-3; cdr3_nt: TGTGCCAGCAGCCCACCCGCAGGCACAGATACGCAGTATTTT; cdr3_aa: CASSPPAGTDTQYF
v_call: TRBV3-1/TRBV3-2; d_call: .; clone_size: once; j_call: TRBJ2-5; cdr3_nt: TGTGCCAGCAGCAAAAGGCACAGCCAAGAGACCCAGTACTTC; cdr3_aa: CASSKRHSQETQYF
v_call: TRBV19; d_call: .; clone_size: .; j_call: TRBJ2-5; cdr3_nt: TGTGCCAGTAGTACAGACCAACAAGAGACCCAGTACTTC; cdr3_aa: CASSTDQQETQYF
v_call: TRBV4-3; d_call: .; clone_size: .; j_call: TRBJ2-2; cdr3_nt: TGCGCCAGCAGCCGCTCCCTTGTCGGTTGGACCGGGGAGCTGTTTTTT; cdr3_aa: CASSRSLVGWTGELFF
v_call: TRBV6-4; d_call: TRBD1; clone_size: .; j_call: TRBJ2-2; cdr3_nt: TGTGCCAGCAGCCGGACAGGGACCAGCGGGGAGCTGTTTTTT; cdr3_aa: CASSRTGTSGELFF
v_call: TRBV3-1/TRBV3-2; d_call: .; clone_size: .; j_call: TRBJ1-5; cdr3_nt: TGTGCCAGCAGCCAAGGGATAGCCAGGGCCGTCATTCATCAGCCCCAGCATTTT; cdr3_aa: CASSQGIARAVIHQPQHF
v_call: TRBV9; d_call: .; clone_size: .; j_call: TRBJ1-1; cdr3_nt: TGTGCCAGCAGCGTAGTGGCAGATTTGAACACTGAAGCTTTCTTT; cdr3_aa: CASSVVADLNTEAFF
v_call: TRBV7-3; d_call: TRBD2; clone_size: .; j_call: TRBJ2-7; cdr3_nt: TGTGCCAGCAGCCGGAGCGGGAGCGGCTACGAGCAGTACTTC; cdr3_aa: CASSRSGSGYEQYF
v_call: TRBV13; d_call: .; clone_size: once; j_call: TRBJ1-1; cdr3_nt: TGTGCCAGCAGTCTAGGGGTGAACACTGAAGCTTTCTTT; cdr3_aa: CASSLGVNTEAFF
v_call: TRBV29-1; d_call: TRBD2; clone_size: .; j_call: TRBJ2-7; cdr3_nt: TGCAGCGCTTGGACTAGCGGAATGACCTACGAGCAGTACTTC; cdr3_aa: CSAWTSGMTYEQYF
v_call: TRBV28; d_call: TRBD1; clone_size: .; j_call: TRBJ1-5; cdr3_nt: TGTGCCAGCAGTTCTGGGGACAGGGGAATCCGTCAGCCCCAGCATTTT; cdr3_aa: CASSSGDRGIRQPQHF
v_call: TRBV5-1; d_call: TRBD1; clone_size: once; j_call: TRBJ2-4; cdr3_nt: TGCGCCAGCAGCTTGGGACTACAGGGGTCCAGTTTGAGCATTCAGTACTTC; cdr3_aa: CASSLGLQGSSLSIQYF
v_call: TRBV5-4; d_call: .; clone_size: .; j_call: TRBJ2-1; cdr3_nt: TGTGCCAGCAGCTTAACAGGAGTAGGGGCCAATGAGCAGTTCTTC; cdr3_aa: CASSLTGVGANEQFF
v_call: TRBV6-5; d_call: .; clone_size: .; j_call: TRBJ2-1; cdr3_nt: TGTGCCAGCAGCGCACTTGACAGGAATGAGCAGTTCTTC; cdr3_aa: CASSALDRNEQFF
v_call: TRBV18; d_call: TRBD1; clone_size: .; j_call: TRBJ1-3; cdr3_nt: TGTGCCAGCTCATCAAACGCACAGGGGATGGGAAACACCATATATTTT; cdr3_aa: CASSSNAQGMGNTIYF
v_call: TRBV7-2; d_call: TRBD2; clone_size: .; j_call: TRBJ2-3; cdr3_nt: TGTGCCAGCAGCTCCAAGCGGGGGGAGGCAGATACGCAGTATTTT; cdr3_aa: CASSSKRGEADTQYF
v_call: TRBV28; d_call: .; clone_size: .; j_call: TRBJ1-2; cdr3_nt: TGTGCCAGCAGTCTCCCAGGGGTTGGGACCTATGGCTACACCTTC; cdr3_aa: CASSLPGVGTYGYTF
v_call: TRBV28; d_call: .; clone_size: .; j_call: TRBJ1-6; cdr3_nt: TGTGCCAGTAGGCAGGTTAGCTCCTATAATTCACCCCTCCACTTT; cdr3_aa: CASRQVSSYNSPLHF
v_call: TRBV20-1; d_call: .; clone_size: .; j_call: TRBJ2-2; cdr3_nt: TGCAGTGCTAGTCCGTTTCAGGGGCTATCGAACACCGGGGAGCTGTTTTTT; cdr3_aa: CSASPFQGLSNTGELFF
v_call: TRBV25-1; d_call: .; clone_size: .; j_call: TRBJ1-2; cdr3_nt: TGTGCCAGCGGCGGGGGCACGGATGGCTACACCTTC; cdr3_aa: CASGGGTDGYTF
v_call: TRBV7-2; d_call: TRBD2; clone_size: .; j_call: TRBJ2-3; cdr3_nt: TGTGCCAGCAGCTTAGCGCCTAGCGGGAGTCTGGGCACAGATACGCAGTATTTT; cdr3_aa: CASSLAPSGSLGTDTQYF